These T cell receptor beta chains were read from a single sample in a study of regulatory T cells in long-lasting Graves disease. TCRdb fed the multiplex PCR reads into MiXCR, producing one record per CDR3 protein. This sample yields about 220,000 distinct CDR3 sequences, of which roughly 20% are seen a single time; 12% belongs to the top ten. This sample was also put to use in a study of T cells in Graves' hyperthyroidism and ophthalmopathy.

The sample in question was peripheral blood mononuclear cells (PBMCs), obtained at new diagnosis, from a patient treated with antithyroid drugs. The receptors were sampled from a young woman with Graves disease. The conserved cysteine and the conserved F or W are not part of the CDR3 here.

CDR3aa	v_gene	j_gene
ASGLAGFNEQF	TRBV6-1	TRBJ2-1
AWSLLGFRQGGTEAF	TRBV30	TRBJ1-1
ASILAGTHSNEQF	TRBV11-2	TRBJ2-1
ASSFGGGVRGNEKLF	TRBV7-2	TRBJ1-4
SARTGTGAYEQY	TRBV20-1	TRBJ2-7
ASSTSPRSDTQY	TRBV12-3/TRBV12-4	TRBJ2-3
ASSPSTDTQYFGPGTREQY	TRBV6-1	TRBJ2-7
ASSLSSGTDTQY	TRBV7-3	TRBJ2-3
VSSLSTGGNQPQH	TRBV27	TRBJ1-5
ASSFKGSNQPQH	TRBV11-2	TRBJ1-5
ASSWDFGEQY	TRBV5-4	TRBJ2-7
ASSPPGRTYEQY	TRBV18	TRBJ2-7
ASSLSRQTLYEQY	TRBV27	TRBJ2-7
ASKGGTSYEQY	TRBV28	TRBJ2-7
ASSQEAFLSSYNEQF	TRBV14	TRBJ2-1
ASKSQIIIEQY	TRBV28	TRBJ2-7
ASSPPDRADEQY	TRBV28	TRBJ2-7
ASSQADRNYGYT	TRBV28	TRBJ1-2
ASSFTGTGYYGYT	TRBV28	TRBJ1-2
ASSRVVSYEQY	TRBV27	TRBJ2-7
ASLTGAGTEAF	TRBV2	TRBJ1-1
ASSLAGGQVNEQF	TRBV5-1	TRBJ2-1
ASSFLAGGPSNEQF	TRBV6-2/TRBV6-3	TRBJ2-1
ASSYSTTGTEAF	TRBV6-2/TRBV6-3	TRBJ1-1
ASSLWGEGAKNIQY	TRBV5-1	TRBJ2-4
ASSGQGPLGTEAF	TRBV6-1	TRBJ1-1
ASRTESNQPQH	TRBV19	TRBJ1-5
AWNVGGARSGNTIY	TRBV30	TRBJ1-3
ASRWGSGSDEQF	TRBV11-2	TRBJ2-1
ASSLREGTSYNEQF	TRBV9	TRBJ2-1
ASGDGDSPLH	TRBV6-4	TRBJ1-6
ASSYRFGELF	TRBV13	TRBJ2-2
ASSYSLAGGADSPLH	TRBV6-5	TRBJ1-6
ASSLWPLSETQY	TRBV28	TRBJ2-5
ASSYGTGGTSPLH	TRBV6-5	TRBJ1-6
ASTPGEKLF	TRBV19	TRBJ1-4
ASSRGLVGQTKNIQY	TRBV6-1	TRBJ2-4
ASSFLQTSGRGELF	TRBV7-2	TRBJ2-2
ASSEGPGFGGYT	TRBV2	TRBJ1-2
ASSVGTGRSGTEAF	TRBV19	TRBJ1-1
ASSFCGWVGGCTEAF	TRBV12-3/TRBV12-4	TRBJ1-1
ASSLGGSDTQY	TRBV7-9	TRBJ2-3
ATSGPGYEAF	TRBV15	TRBJ1-1
ASSLGLAGMDYGYT	TRBV5-5	TRBJ1-2
ASSIKKVSGNTIY	TRBV19	TRBJ1-3
AIRDDRTSNEQF	TRBV10-3	TRBJ2-1